These 22 T cell receptor beta chains originate from one sample sequenced in a study of T cells expressing NK-cell markers. TCRdb re-called the 5' RACE reads; one entry per CDR3 protein, DNA not given. The sample has 350,000 to 450,000 distinct CDR3 sequences. Material: blood T cells: a sorted CD56 or NKG2C T cell subset, CD4+ or CD8+ T cells, or bulk PBMC T cells (not recorded which). The receptors shown here come from a man aged 18 to 69 in good health.

V usage is TRBV7-2 and J usage is TRBJ1-3; the TCRdb D gene call, TRBD1, has no DNA to confirm it. The CDR3 totals 14 residues. Germline loops: CDR1 SGHTA, CDR2 FQGNSA. CDR3 residues: CASSLGPGGNTIYF.

The chain uses TRBV5-1 and TRBJ1-2. The CDR3 totals 15 residues. Germline V gives CDR1 SGHRS, CDR2 YFSETQ. The CDR3 here is CASSQGGLTYVGYTF.

The chain employs TRBV20-1 and TRBJ2-7. Looked up from germline, CDR1 is DFQATT and CDR2 is SNEGSKA (reference sequence). The CDR3 totals 14 residues. CDR3 region: CSASQWGRSYEQYF.

V is TRBV29-1 and J is TRBJ2-1. The germline CDR1 and CDR2 sequences are SQVTM and ANQGSEA. The CDR3 consists of 13 residues. The chain's CDR3 is CSVERIADNEQFF.

The chain uses TRBV2 and TRBJ2-1; TCRdb's D call, TRBD2, is unchecked because there is no DNA. This CDR3 comprises 15 residues. Looked up from germline, CDR1 is SNHLY and CDR2 is FYNNEI. The CDR3 region is CASSGSWGAGVEQFF.

This chain connects TRBV20-1 to TRBJ2-4; TCRdb gives TRBD1 as the D gene, but with no DNA this cannot be confirmed. There are 14 residues in the CDR3. From germline, CDR1 is DFQATT and CDR2 SNEGSKA (reference sequence). CDR3 protein: CSAKVSGAKNIQYF.

The gene calls are TRBV7-9 and TRBJ2-3; TCRdb's assignment of TRBD2 cannot be checked, as there is no DNA. CDR1 is SEHNR, CDR2 FQNEAQ, per germline (reference sequence). This CDR3 is 16 amino acids long. The CDR3 region is CASSLLGSGGADTQYF.

This chain's CDR3 is CATSRDRGGGSYNEQFF. The chain carries TRBV15 and TRBJ2-1; TCRdb's D call, TRBD1, is unchecked because there is no DNA. CDR1 is LNHNV and CDR2 is YYDKDF in the germline V gene (reference sequence). This CDR3 has 17 amino acids.

The V call is TRBV5-1, the J call TRBJ2-1; TCRdb proposes TRBD1, but this gene call is untestable without DNA. CDR1 SGHRS and CDR2 YFSETQ come from the germline V gene. The CDR3 contains 16 residues. This CDR3 reads CASSLVGRVIDVEQFF.

V gene TRBV11-2 combines with J gene TRBJ2-5; TCRdb proposes TRBD2, but this gene call is untestable without DNA. The CDR3 sequence is 18 residues long. The V gene's germline CDR1 is SGHAT and CDR2 FQNNGV. The CDR3 reads CASSLGSLAGGLLETQYF.

The J gene is TRBJ2-4, the V gene TRBV5-6; TCRdb gives TRBD2 as the D gene, but with no DNA this cannot be confirmed. This CDR3 contains 13 residues. Germline values: CDR1 SGHDT, CDR2 YYEEEE. The CDR3 sequence: CASSFTSSRIQYF.

CDR3 loop: CASSPPPGDGYTF. The chain combines TRBV18 with TRBJ1-2; TCRdb's D call of TRBD1 is untestable without DNA. Per germline, CDR1 KGHSH and CDR2 LQKENI. This CDR3 has 13 amino acids.

The V and J genes are TRBV7-3 and TRBJ2-1; TCRdb indicates TRBD1, and absent DNA this call remains unverified. The CDR3 is made up of 13 amino acids. Per germline, CDR1 SGHTA and CDR2 FQGTGA. The CDR3 region is CASSLTRGSEQFF.

The rearrangement joins TRBV7-9 to TRBJ2-1; absent DNA, TCRdb's TRBD1 call cannot be checked. This CDR3 has 14 amino acids. Per the germline V gene, CDR1 is SEHNR and CDR2 is FQNEAQ (reference sequence). CDR3 amino acids: CASSPTGVGNEQFF.

The chain recombines TRBV20-1 with TRBJ2-7; lacking DNA, the TRBD1 call made by TCRdb goes unchecked. The V gene's germline CDR1 is DFQATT and CDR2 SNEGSKA (reference sequence). There are 14 residues in the CDR3. CDR3 in amino acids: CSARDRLKGGEQYF.

J is TRBJ2-3 and V is TRBV5-6; TCRdb selects TRBD1, and the lack of DNA leaves this call unchecked. Germline loops: CDR1 SGHDT, CDR2 YYEEEE. The CDR3 runs to 15 residues. The CDR3 spells CASRGGQGAVDTQYF.

This chain joins TRBV4-2 and TRBJ1-5. The CDR3 spans 15 residues. The germline V gene has CDR1 LGHNA and CDR2 YNFKEQ. CDR3 amino acids: CASSQVAADRQPQHF.

This chain joins TRBV6-5 and TRBJ1-1; the D call of TRBD1 rests on TCRdb alone, since no DNA is present to check it. Germline V gives CDR1 MNHEY, CDR2 SVGAGI. The CDR3 is 11 residues long. The chain's CDR3 is CASGGSHEAFF.

This chain connects TRBV20-1 to TRBJ1-1; TCRdb indicates TRBD1, and absent DNA this call remains unverified. The CDR3 consists of 13 residues. Germline assignment: CDR1 DFQATT and CDR2 SNEGSKA (reference sequence). The CDR3 region is CSATHRVTTEAFF.

The chain recombines TRBV12-3 or TRBV12-4 with TRBJ1-2. This CDR3 is built from 14 residues. The CDR3 is CASRGEGRASGYTF.

The rearrangement uses TRBV11-2 and TRBJ2-4; with no DNA, the TCRdb D assignment of TRBD2 cannot be verified. The length of the CDR3 is 21 residues. Germline values: CDR1 SGHAT, CDR2 FQNNGV. The CDR3 reads CASSLDPGATSGVLAKNIQYF.

The genes are TRBV20-1 and TRBJ2-5; TCRdb reports TRBD1, a call that lacks DNA to check it against. Germline V gene lookup returns CDR1 DFQATT and CDR2 SNEGSKA (reference sequence). This CDR3 spans 15 amino acids. CDR3 in amino acids: CSARVWTAPQETQYF.